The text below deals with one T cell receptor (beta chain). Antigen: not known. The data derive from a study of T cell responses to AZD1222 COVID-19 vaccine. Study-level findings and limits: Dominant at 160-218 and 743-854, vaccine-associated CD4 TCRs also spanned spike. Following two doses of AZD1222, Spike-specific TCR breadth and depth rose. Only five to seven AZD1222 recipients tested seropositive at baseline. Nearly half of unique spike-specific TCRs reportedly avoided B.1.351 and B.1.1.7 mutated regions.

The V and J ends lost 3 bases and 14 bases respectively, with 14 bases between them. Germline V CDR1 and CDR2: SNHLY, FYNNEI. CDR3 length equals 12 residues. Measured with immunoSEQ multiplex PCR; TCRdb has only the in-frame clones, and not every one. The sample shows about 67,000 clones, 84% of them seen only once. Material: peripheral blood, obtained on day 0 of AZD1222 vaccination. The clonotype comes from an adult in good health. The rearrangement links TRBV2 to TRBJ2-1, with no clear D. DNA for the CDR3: TGTGCCAGCAGTGACCCCGGTCCTCGGGAGTTCTTC. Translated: CASSDPGPREFF.